The entry that follows covers one TCR beta chain sequence. The CDR3 loop spans 14 amino acids. Germline trimming cut 6 bases from V and 5 bases from J; bases unmatched to any gene: 9. The germline gives CDR1 MNHNS, CDR2 SASEGT. This sample is drawn from a study of shared clonotypes between healthy human individuals. Here immunoSEQ multiplex PCR was the method, and the copy in TCRdb shows in-frame clones only, minus some. The repertoire holds roughly 550,000 clones, with around 95% as singletons. As defined, naive CD8 cells were CD45RO-negative and positively selected for CCR7, with terminally differentiated effector memory CD45RA+ cells excluded.

The sequence was obtained from a woman aged 30 to 39 in good health. The J gene is TRBJ1-2, the V gene TRBV6-1; 7 bases match TRBD1. Sequencing input: naive CD8+ T cells sorted from blood. The CDR3 DNA sequence: TGTGCCAGCAGCCCCCTTGACAGGGTGTATGGCTACACCTTC. Protein: CASSPLDRVYGYTF.